This T cell receptor (beta chain) was recovered during a study of blood T cell repertoires in COVID-19. Overall study context: In each case, the material was cDNA or gDNA derived from T cells, B-cell-depleted T cells, or PBMCs.

V was pared by 2 bases and J by 0 bases, with 3 bases between. This CDR3 has 12 amino acids. Per germline, CDR1 GTSNPN and CDR2 SVGIG (reference sequence). In regard to this clone: Other nucleotide sequences from this sample produce the same CDR3.

Libraries were prepared by immunoSEQ multiplex PCR; TCRdb keeps only in-frame clonotypes and omits some of them. The table records fewer than 200,000 clones, roughly 84% of them present only once. The source is a woman aged 30 to 39 who had been exposed to COVID-19. The sequencing sample was made of PBMCs or T cells enriched from blood (not recorded which). V and J are TRBV30 and TRBJ2-3; D remains ambiguous. Here the CDR3 DNA reads TGTGCCTGGAGTCAGAGCACAGATACGCAGTATTTT. Protein sequence: CAWSQSTDTQYF. The whole variable domain, remainder taken from reference TRBV30 and TRBJ2-3, is SQTIHQWPATLVQPVGSPLSLECTVEGTSNPNLYWYRQAAGRGLQLLFYSVGIGQISSEVPQNLSASRPQDRQFILSSKKLLLSDSGFYLCAWSQSTDTQYFGPGTRLTVL.